One and the same sample provided the 10 T cell receptor beta chains below, sequenced in a study of Tregs in tolerant kidney transplant recipients (dated by TCRdb to 2018 to 2020). These receptors' targets are unknown. To prepare the library, the immunoSEQ multiplex PCR assay was applied. TCRdb limited this immuneACCESS table to in-frame rearrangements with V and J called. A share of clones is missing; checked studies link under half to unresolved V genes, and the rest is unexplained. The sample data list about 4,800 clones, and about 39% of these were observed just once. The top ten constitute roughly 5.4% of the sample. Sequences were obtained from CD8+ T cells from blood cultured with allogeneic cells. These receptors came from a human donor in good health.

V and J are TRBV5-4 and TRBJ2-5; 7 nucleotides match TRBD2. V gave up 3 bases and J gave up 1 base; unmatched junction bases: 3. CDR3 size: 14 residues. From germline, CDR1 is SGHNT and CDR2 YYREEE (reference sequence). This chain's CDR3 is CASSWGGLQETQYF. Written as DNA, the CDR3 is TGTGCCAGCAGCTGGGGGGGACTCCAAGAGACCCAGTACTTC. Together with reference TRBV5-4 and TRBJ2-5, the CDR3 gives the full variable domain: ETGVTQSPTHLIKTRGQQVTLRCSSQSGHNTVSWYQQALGQGPQFIFQYYREEENGRGNFPPRFSGLQFPNYSSELNVNALELDDSALYLCASSWGGLQETQYFGPGTRLLVL.

This chain joins TRBV27 and TRBJ1-1; 8 bases line up with TRBD1. Germline assignment: CDR1 MNHEY and CDR2 SMNVEV (reference sequence). V dropped 7 bases and J dropped 7; count of bases not matched to a gene: 11. The CDR3 runs to 14 residues. CDR3 sequence (DNA): TGTGCCAGCACTAGAGGAGACAGGGGAGGTGAAGCTTTCTTT. Its protein product is CASTRGDRGGEAFF.

The chain joins TRBV4-1 to TRBJ2-7, with D unresolved. The germline CDR1 and CDR2 sequences are MGHRA and YSYEKL. The ends were cut back, 5 bases at V and 0 bases at J, with 14 bases in the middle. This CDR3 is 15 amino acids long. The CDR3 reads CASSLGARGSYEQYF. Here the CDR3 DNA reads TGCGCCAGCAGCTTAGGTGCGCGCGGCTCCTACGAGCAGTACTTC.

The V gene is TRBV7-9, the J gene TRBJ2-3; D is unresolved. Per the germline V gene, CDR1 is SEHNR and CDR2 is FQNEAQ (reference sequence). This CDR3 spans 12 amino acids. The ends were cut back, 5 bases at V and 0 bases at J, with 3 bases in the middle. The CDR3 coding sequence is TGTGCCAGCAGCACTAGCACAGATACGCAGTATTTT. This encodes CASSTSTDTQYF. Full variable domain (missing parts from reference TRBV7-9 and TRBJ2-3): DTGVSQNPRHKITKRGQNVTFRCDPISEHNRLYWYRQTLGQGPEFLTYFQNEAQLEKSRLLSDRFSAERPKGSFSTLEIQRTEQGDSAMYLCASSTSTDTQYFGPGTRLTVL.

In this sample, this clone is medium-sized. This chain joins TRBV30 and TRBJ2-1, with TRBD2 matching over 13 bases. The germline gives CDR1 GTSNPN, CDR2 SVGIG (reference sequence). This CDR3 spans 14 amino acids. With V trimmed by 3 bases and J by 8 bases, 4 bases remained unmatched. The CDR3 sequence: CAWSRTSGSHEQFF. In DNA, the CDR3 is TGTGCCTGGAGCCGGACTAGCGGGAGCCATGAGCAGTTCTTC.

This clone is classed as medium-sized. The rearrangement uses TRBV6-4 and TRBJ1-5, with D uncertain. Germline CDR1 reads MRHNA; CDR2 reads SNTAGT. The CDR3 consists of 13 residues. V lost 6 bases to trimming and J lost 7 bases, with 13 bases between them. This CDR3 is CASSKGLGQPQHF. As DNA, the CDR3 is TGTGCCAGCAGCAAGGGTCTCGGCCAGCCCCAGCATTTT.

V and J are TRBV11-2 and TRBJ2-7, with D perhaps matching TRBD1 (5 bases). Trimming stripped 5 bases from V and 4 bases from J, with 6 bases between. The CDR3 has 11 amino acids. The V gene's germline CDR1 is SGHAT and CDR2 FQNNGV. As DNA, the CDR3 is TGTGCCAGCAGCGACAGTTACGAGCAGTACTTC. Protein sequence: CASSDSYEQYF.

Sample share makes this clone medium-sized. The chain employs TRBV7-9 and TRBJ1-1; D call uncertain. Germline values: CDR1 SEHNR, CDR2 FQNEAQ (reference sequence). The length of the CDR3 is 13 residues. Trimming removed 1 base from V and 7 bases from J, with 10 bases in between. CDR3 DNA: TGTGCCAGCAGCTTAGAAGTTTTTGGTGAAGCTTTCTTT. It encodes CASSLEVFGEAFF.

This clone was detected only a few times. The chain carries TRBV4-3 and TRBJ2-7, with a tentative D call TRBD2 (6 bases). V gave up 1 base and J gave up 3 bases, with 10 bases separating them. CDR3 length: 14 residues. Germline CDR1 is LGHNA and CDR2 is YSLEER. DNA for the CDR3: TGCGCCAGCAGCCAAGGACTAGGGGTCTACGAGCAGTACTTC. This gives the protein CASSQGLGVYEQYF.

By share, this clone ranks as medium-sized. The chain combines TRBV2 with TRBJ2-7, with 7 bases fitting TRBD2. CDR1 SNHLY and CDR2 FYNNEI come from the germline V gene. The J segment lost 6 bases and the V segment lost 0 bases, leaving 5 bases of the junction unmatched. CDR3 size: 14 residues. The DNA for the CDR3 is TGTGCCAGCAGTGAAGCGCCCAGGGAGGGCGAGCAGTACTTC. This codes for CASSEAPREGEQYF.